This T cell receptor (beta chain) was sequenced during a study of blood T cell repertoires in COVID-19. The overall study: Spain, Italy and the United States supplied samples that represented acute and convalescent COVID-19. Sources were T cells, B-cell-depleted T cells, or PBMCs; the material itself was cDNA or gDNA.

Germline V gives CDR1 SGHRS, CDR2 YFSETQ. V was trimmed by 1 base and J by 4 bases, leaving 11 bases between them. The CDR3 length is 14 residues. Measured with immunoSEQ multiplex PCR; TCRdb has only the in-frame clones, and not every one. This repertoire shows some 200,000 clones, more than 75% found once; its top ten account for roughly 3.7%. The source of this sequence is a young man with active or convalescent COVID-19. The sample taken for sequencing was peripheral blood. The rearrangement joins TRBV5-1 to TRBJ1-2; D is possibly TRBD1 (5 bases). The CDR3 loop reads CASSLMTELYGYTF. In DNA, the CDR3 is TGCGCCAGCAGCTTGATGACAGAGCTCTATGGCTACACCTTC.